This TCR beta chain was obtained from a study of human T cells and chemical hapten exposure. Study background: Patches that contained 0.01% DPC were applied to the upper back and read at 6 days. Findings of the study overall: While controls formed fewer of them, expanded TCRs formed significantly more large CDR3 similarity clusters.

Unique molecular identifiers were linked by the library to individual cDNA molecules. TCRdb processed the RACE reads anew with MiXCR; each CDR3 protein has one entry. The repertoire holds approximately 400,000 distinct CDR3 sequences, roughly 5% seen once, with roughly 2.4% in the top ten. The CDR3 runs to 14 residues. Turning to this clonotype: As yet, its antigen is unknown.

The time point here: patch test 1, 2 weeks after DPC sensitization. The treatment: therapeutic diphenylcyclopropenone sensitization with weekly scalp DPC. Donation of samples came from alopecia patients who were 18 to 70 years old and suitable for DPC. Sequencing was performed on whole blood, taken in connection with sensitization to the hapten diphenylcyclopropenone (DPC). The chain uses TRBV21-1 and TRBJ1-5. TRBV21-1 is assigned pseudogene status. This receptor was identified in a woman in her forties or fifties with alopecia areata. Some clones in this sample may be carry-over from other donors' samples. CDR3 sequence: CASSKVTGNQPQHF. The CDR3 nucleotides are TGTGCCAGCAGCAAAGTTACGGGGAATCAGCCCCAGCATTTT.